A selection of T cell receptor beta chains follows, all from one sample in a study of blood T cell repertoires in COVID-19. Using immunoSEQ multiplex PCR, the repertoire was profiled, and TCRdb retains in-frame clones only, with some absent. The sample carries around 200,000 clones, about 90% recorded once. The sample consisted of peripheral blood. All receptors come from a man aged 18 to 35 with active or convalescent COVID-19. Both conserved end residues are part of each CDR3. A D gene is named only where the DNA matches it firmly. Some rows have no size entry. The others give once, few or many, or a class for an expanded clone.

>TRBJ2-2|NA|NA|TRBV30
TGTGCCTGGAGTGCTAGACAGAGAAACACCGGGGAGCTGTTTTTT
CAWSARQRNTGELFF
>TRBJ1-5|NA|NA|TRBV7-8
TGTGCCAGCAGCTTAGTTACAGGGTTGCATCAGCCCCAGCATTTT
CASSLVTGLHQPQHF
>TRBJ1-3|NA|NA|TRBV6-6
TGTGCCAGCAGTTACTCGATAGTTTTGTCTGGAAACACCATATATTTT
CASSYSIVLSGNTIYF
>TRBJ1-2|once|TRBD1|TRBV5-1
TGCGCCAGCAGCTTGGTTGGGACAGGTTATGGCTACACCTTC
CASSLVGTGYGYTF
>TRBJ2-7|NA|TRBD1|TRBV4-1
TGCGCCAGCAGCCAAGGGGGACAGGGGACCTACGAGCAGTACTTC
CASSQGGQGTYEQYF
>TRBJ1-2|NA|TRBD1|TRBV19
TGTGCCAGTAGTACCCCGGGACAGAACTATGGCTACACCTTC
CASSTPGQNYGYTF
>TRBJ1-3|NA|TRBD1|TRBV2
TGTGCCAGCATCCTGGGAGGGACAGGAGATGGAAACACCATATATTTT
CASILGGTGDGNTIYF
>TRBJ2-7|NA|TRBD1|TRBV15
TGTGCCACCAGCAGAGACCGGGACAGGGCCTACGAGCAGTACTTC
CATSRDRDRAYEQYF
>TRBJ2-7|NA|NA|TRBV5-1
TGCGCCAGCAGCGAGGGCCCGGGGAGGGAGCAGTACTTC
CASSEGPGREQYF
>TRBJ2-1|NA|TRBD2|TRBV6-6
TGTGCCAGCAGCCGAAGGACAGGAATAACTAGCGGGAGCAATGAGCAGTTCTTC
CASSRRTGITSGSNEQFF
>TRBJ2-2|NA|TRBD1|TRBV3-1/TRBV3-2
TGTGCCAGCAGCCAAGAAGGTATGGGGGACAGGCAAAACACCGGGGAGCTGTTTTTT
CASSQEGMGDRQNTGELFF
>TRBJ2-1|NA|TRBD2|TRBV30
TGTGCCTGGAGTGTACCTAGCGGGGGGGCCCATGAGCAGTTCTTC
CAWSVPSGGAHEQFF
>TRBJ1-1|NA|NA|TRBV2
TGTGCCAGCAGGGGGTCACAGGGTTCTCTAGCTGAAGCTTTCTTT
CASRGSQGSLAEAFF
>TRBJ1-6|once|NA|TRBV2
TGTGCCAGCAGTGAATCTCCACCCCTCCACTTT
CASSESPPLHF
>TRBJ2-5|NA|TRBD2|TRBV5-1
TGCGCCAGCAGCTACTTTAGCGGGAGGGAAGAGACCCAGTACTTC
CASSYFSGREETQYF
>TRBJ2-7|NA|TRBD2|TRBV30
TGTGCCGGAGGTGGCAGCGGGGGGCCAATCTCCTACGAGCAGTACTTC
CAGGGSGGPISYEQYF
>TRBJ2-2|NA|NA|TRBV5-5
TGTGCCAGCAGCTTGGTGTCCCCCCGGGGCACCGGGGAGCTGTTTTTT
CASSLVSPRGTGELFF
>TRBJ2-7|NA|NA|TRBV18
TGTGCCAGCTCACCGGGGGCCGACGCGTCCTACGAGCAGTACTTC
CASSPGADASYEQYF
>TRBJ1-4|NA|TRBD1|TRBV9
TGTGCCAGCAGCGTAGGGACAGGGAGGGGCACTAATGAAAAACTGTTTTTT
CASSVGTGRGTNEKLFF
>TRBJ2-5|NA|NA|TRBV12-5
TGTGCTAGTGCCGCGGGATTTAGTGAGACCCAGTACTTC
CASAAGFSETQYF
>TRBJ1-1|NA|NA|TRBV30
TGTGCCTGGAGTGTACCGGTGGGCCGGAACACTGAAGCTTTCTTT
CAWSVPVGRNTEAFF
>TRBJ2-2|NA|NA|TRBV28
TGTGCCAGCAGCAGGGTAAACACCGGGGAGCTGTTTTTT
CASSRVNTGELFF
>TRBJ1-2|NA|NA|TRBV6-2/TRBV6-3
TGTGCCAGCAGTTACTCGCTAGTTGGTGGCTACACCTTC
CASSYSLVGGYTF
>TRBJ2-7|NA|NA|TRBV29-1
TGCAGCGCCATGAGCGACGAGCAGTACTTC
CSAMSDEQYF
>TRBJ1-2|NA|NA|TRBV2
TGTGCCAGCAGTGTGGGCGGGGTTGGCTACACCTTC
CASSVGGVGYTF
>TRBJ2-3|NA|NA|TRBV5-1
TGCGCCAGCATAAACCCAGGAAGCACAGATACGCAGTATTTT
CASINPGSTDTQYF
>TRBJ2-5|NA|NA|TRBV3-1/TRBV3-2
TGTGCCAGCAGCCAAGGGAGAGCGGGATGGGGGCAAGGGATCCAGTACTTC
CASSQGRAGWGQGIQYF
>TRBJ2-3|NA|TRBD2|TRBV4-2
TGTGCCAGCAGCCAAGATTCACCTAGCGGAACAGATACGCAGTATTTT
CASSQDSPSGTDTQYF